This T cell receptor beta chain was captured by sequencing in a study of identical twins. This clonotype was observed a handful of times. As yet, its antigen is unknown. TCRdb used MiXCR to reprocess the 5' RACE reads, holding one entry per CDR3 protein. The sample lists a few hundred thousand distinct CDR3 sequences, about 16% occurring once. Losses at the gene ends were 5 bases for V and 5 bases for J; bases not matched to a gene: 9. Germline lookup yields CDR1 SNHLY and CDR2 FYNNEI. This CDR3 has 15 residues. General study results and limits: The models gave estimates that fell short of the out-of-frame TCR alpha sharing seen in monozygotic twins. Partial confounding of zero-insertion analyses by invariant MAIT and iNKT cells was possible. Excess sharing by twins proved weaker in beta out-of-frame sequences.

The same data also went into a second study, on yellow fever vaccine responses in identical twins.

The origin of this receptor is a woman younger than 35 in good health. Sequencing was done on a sample of CD4+ T cells sorted from blood. The chain couples TRBV2 to TRBJ2-5, with TRBD1 matching 9 bases. The CDR3 is CASSTNKDRGETQYF. The CDR3 region has the DNA TGTGCCAGCAGTACTAACAAGGACAGGGGTGAGACCCAGTACTTC.